This TCR beta chain was obtained from a study of cytomegalovirus exposure and HLA in healthy donors. Findings of the study overall: HLA allele associations emerged for around 15,000 TCR beta sequences in a later analysis, at 0.05 false discovery rate.

The primer mix had 60 Vbeta and 13 Jbeta primers. Sequenced by immunoSEQ multiplex PCR; TCRdb stores in-frame clones only, minus some. The sample carries about 180,000 clones, 65% to 85% recorded once. In regard to this clone: Its antigen is unknown.

Sequenced sample: PBMCs. The receptor's source is a girl between 10 and 17 years old in good health and CMV-seropositive.

CDR3 DNA sequence: TGTGCCAGCAGTGAACGTGAGACAGGTAATGAAAAACTGTTTTTT. Translated: CASSERETGNEKLFF. The chain recombines TRBV6-1 with TRBJ1-4, with a possible D match to TRBD1 (6 bases). The CDR3 has 15 amino acids. With 2 bases removed from V and 4 bases from J, the gap between germline ends came to 11 bases. From germline, CDR1 is MNHNS and CDR2 SASEGT.